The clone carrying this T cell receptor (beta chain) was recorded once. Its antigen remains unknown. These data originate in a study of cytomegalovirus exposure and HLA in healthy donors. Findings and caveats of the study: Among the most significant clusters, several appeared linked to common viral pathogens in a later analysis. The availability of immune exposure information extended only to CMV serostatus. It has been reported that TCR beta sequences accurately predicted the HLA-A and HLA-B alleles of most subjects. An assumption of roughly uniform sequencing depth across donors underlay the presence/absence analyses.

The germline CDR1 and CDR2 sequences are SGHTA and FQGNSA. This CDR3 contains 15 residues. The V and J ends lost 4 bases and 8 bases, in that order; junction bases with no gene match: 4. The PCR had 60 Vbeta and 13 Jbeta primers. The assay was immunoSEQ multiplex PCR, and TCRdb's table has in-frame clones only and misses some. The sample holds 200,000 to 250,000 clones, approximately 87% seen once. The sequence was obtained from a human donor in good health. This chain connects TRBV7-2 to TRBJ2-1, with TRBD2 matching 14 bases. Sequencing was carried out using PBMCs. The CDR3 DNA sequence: TGTGCCAGCAGCTCAGGGACTAGCGGGAGTGATGAGCAGTTCTTC. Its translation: CASSSGTSGSDEQFF. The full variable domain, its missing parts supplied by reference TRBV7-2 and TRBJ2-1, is GAGVSQSPSNKVTEKGKDVELRCDPISGHTALYWYRQSLGQGLEFLIYFQGNSAPDKSGLPSDRFSAERTGGSVSTLTIQRTQQEDSAVYLCASSSGTSGSDEQFFGPGTRLTVL.